Following are 13 T cell receptor beta chains from one sample sequenced in a study of T-cell reconstitution after alpha-beta-depleted transplantation in children. Molecular barcoding with unique molecular identifiers was used for the TCRbeta library. MiXCR, applied by TCRdb to the PCR reads, yields one record per CDR3 protein. The sample includes more than 250,000 distinct CDR3 sequences, 9.9% of them seen just once. This material consisted of PBMCs from the stem cell graft donor, taken from the stem cell graft. Receptors originate from a human donor who donated a stem cell graft to a child with SCID.

This clonotype was detected only once. The chain uses TRBV12-3 or TRBV12-4 and TRBJ2-4; 7 bases agree with TRBD2. V lost 7 bases and J lost 4; bases outside the gene matches: 7. There are 14 residues in the CDR3. This CDR3 is CASTREAEKNIQYF. The DNA of the CDR3 is TGTGCCAGCACCCGGGAGGCTGAGAAAAACATTCAGTACTTC.

In this sample, this clonotype turned up many times. Germline and junction disagree at one end, which may indicate a read error. The chain uses TRBV25-1 and TRBJ2-7, with D hard to call. Per germline, CDR1 MGHDK and CDR2 SYGVNS. This CDR3 spans 14 amino acids. The CDR3, as DNA: TGTGCCAGCAGTGAATTTACCTCCTCCCACGAGCAGTACTTC. Translating it yields CASSEFTSSHEQYF.

This clonotype has a count of ten or more. V gene TRBV5-1 combines with J gene TRBJ1-2, with D possibly being TRBD1 (5 bases). The germline V gene has CDR1 SGHRS and CDR2 YFSETQ. Trimming left V 3 bases short and J 4 bases short, with 19 bases between. The CDR3 extends over 16 amino acids. As DNA, the CDR3 is TGCGCCAGCAGCTCCGGGACTCAGGGCTCCGTCTATGGCTACACCTTC. It encodes CASSSGTQGSVYGYTF.

This rearrangement joins TRBV12-3 or TRBV12-4 to TRBJ2-5; D not resolved. V lost 2 bases to trimming and J lost 3 bases, with 7 bases between them. The CDR3 has 13 amino acids. As DNA, the CDR3 is TGTGCCAGCAGTTTAAGACTCAAAGAGACCCAGTACTTC. Residues: CASSLRLKETQYF.

This clonotype was recorded many times. This rearrangement joins TRBV3-1 to TRBJ1-3, with D perhaps TRBD1 (6 bases). The CDR3 is made up of 15 amino acids. Germline lookup yields CDR1 LGHDT and CDR2 YNNKEL (reference sequence). V was pared by 1 base and J by 6 bases, with 13 bases between. CDR3 sequence reads: CASSQGSGGENTIYF. DNA of the CDR3: TGTGCCAGCAGCCAAGGATCCGGGGGCGAAAACACCATATATTTT.

This clonotype occurred many times. This chain links TRBV5-6 with TRBJ1-4; D gene ambiguous. The CDR3 has 14 residues. The germline V and J ends were trimmed by 0 bases and 6 bases, with 9 bases remaining between them. Germline V CDR1 and CDR2: SGHDT, YYEEEE. The CDR3 protein is CASSLGDRDEKLFF. The CDR3 bases are TGTGCCAGCAGCTTGGGAGATAGGGATGAAAAACTGTTTTTT.

J is TRBJ2-7 and V is TRBV6-1; 7 positions agree with TRBD1. Trimming at V came to 6 bases and at J to 6 bases, leaving 8 bases not matched to a gene. In germline, CDR1 is MNHNS, CDR2 SASEGT. The CDR3 is 13 amino acids. The CDR3 loop is CASRRTGVGEQYF. In DNA, the CDR3 is TGTGCCAGCAGACGAACAGGGGTCGGCGAGCAGTACTTC.

The chain combines TRBV2 with TRBJ1-4; tentative D call: TRBD1 (5 bases). Germline V gene data show CDR1 as SNHLY and CDR2 as FYNNEI. The CDR3 consists of 11 residues. V lost 6 bases and J lost 7, with 6 bases in between. The CDR3 loop reads CASRGPEKLFF. CDR3 nucleotides: TGTGCCAGCAGGGGGCCTGAAAAACTGTTTTTT.

The chain carries TRBV11-2 and TRBJ2-1; no firm D call. Germline CDR1 SGHAT, CDR2 FQNNGV. V gave up 0 bases and J gave up 9 bases, with 6 bases separating them. This CDR3 has 12 amino acids. The CDR3 loop is CASSLDLSEQFF. The CDR3 bases are TGTGCCAGCAGCTTAGATTTGAGTGAGCAGTTCTTC.

The chain uses TRBV5-1 and TRBJ1-2; D is unresolved. The CDR3 totals 13 residues. In germline, CDR1 is SGHRS, CDR2 YFSETQ. The V end was cut by 0 bases, the J end by 4 bases, with 7 bases between. CDR3 protein: CASSLDTAYGYTF. The DNA of the CDR3 is TGCGCCAGCAGCTTGGATACAGCCTATGGCTACACCTTC.

To note about this clonotype: The junction does not match germline at one end; this may be a read error. The V call is TRBV5-1, the J call TRBJ2-2, with a weak D call TRBD2 (5 bases). The CDR3 runs 14 residues. Looked up from germline, CDR1 is SGHRS and CDR2 is YFSETQ. The CDR3 protein is CASTGLGNTVELFF. The CDR3 DNA reads as TGCGCCAGCACTGGACTTGGGAACACCGTGGAGCTGTTTTTT.

This clonotype was detected many times. The V and J genes are TRBV5-6 and TRBJ2-3; the match to TRBD1 covers 9 bases. This CDR3 has 14 residues. Germline CDR1 and CDR2: SGHDT and YYEEEE. The trim removed 4 bases at V and 4 bases at J, leaving 4 bases unmatched. CDR3 loop: CASSLTGGADTQYF. CDR3 DNA: TGTGCCAGCAGCCTAACAGGGGGCGCAGATACGCAGTATTTT.

This clonotype was seen a few times. The CDR3 bases are TGTGCCACCAAACGACAGGGACACGGGGAGCTGTTTTTT. It is translated as CATKRQGHGELFF. The genes are TRBV24-1 and TRBJ2-2; 7 nucleotides align to TRBD1. CDR3 length: 13 amino acids. CDR1 KGHDR and CDR2 SFDVKD come from the germline V gene. V was clipped by 8 bases and J by 7 bases; unmatched bases: 6.